Ten or more counts support the clone carrying this T cell receptor beta chain. The antigen remains unidentified. According to the study, TCR beta libraries were built with iRepertoire HTBI primers and CDR3-region Arm-PCR. TCRdb fed the multiplex PCR reads into MiXCR, producing one record per CDR3 protein. The top ten hold about 14% of the sample, which has around 250,000 distinct CDR3 sequences, about 17% seen once. The germline V gene has CDR1 SGHTA and CDR2 FQGNSA. The CDR3 sequence is 15 residues long. V was pared by 3 bases and J by 4 bases, with 7 bases of the junction left unmatched. These data belong to a study of regulatory T cells in long-lasting Graves disease. As for time point: newly diagnosed GD, antithyroid drugs for less than 3 months. Extracted RNA from PBMCs served as the source of the TCR library. Study-level points and caveats: Reduced TCR diversity was observed in persistent Graves' patients versus newly diagnosed patients.

The same data also contributed to another study, on T cells in Graves' hyperthyroidism and ophthalmopathy.

This chain links TRBV7-2 with TRBJ1-2; 8 bases are shared with TRBD1. The receptor comes from a young woman with Graves disease. Material: peripheral blood mononuclear cells (PBMCs), obtained at new diagnosis, from a patient treated with antithyroid drugs. The DNA of the CDR3 is TGTGCCAGCAGCTTCGGACAGGGTGTAAGCTATGGCTACACCTTC. Translated: CASSFGQGVSYGYTF. Supplemented by reference TRBV7-2 and TRBJ1-2, the full variable domain reads GAGVSQSPSNKVTEKGKDVELRCDPISGHTALYWYRQSLGQGLEFLIYFQGNSAPDKSGLPSDRFSAERTGGSVSTLTIQRTQQEDSAVYLCASSFGQGVSYGYTFGSGTRLTVV.